The 23 T cell receptor beta chains below were found in one sample sequenced in a study of T cell responses to AZD1222 COVID-19 vaccine. Profiling relied on immunoSEQ multiplex PCR, and the TCRdb table lists in-frame clones only, not all of them. The repertoire includes 120,000 or so clones, roughly 82% of them detected once, and roughly a quarter sits in the top ten. The input for sequencing was peripheral blood, taken 28 days after the second AZD1222 dose. The receptors shown here come from an adult who received the AZD1222 COVID-19 vaccine.

V gene TRBV2 combines with J gene TRBJ1-2, with TRBD1 matching over 9 bases. V trimming: 1 base; J trimming: 8 bases; junction bases outside the gene matches: 11. The V gene's germline CDR1 is SNHLY and CDR2 FYNNEI. The CDR3 loop spans 16 amino acids. CDR3 sequence (DNA): TGTGCCAGCAGTGAAGGGAACAGGGGGCCCGGGAAGGGCTACACCTTC. It codes for CASSEGNRGPGKGYTF.

The V call is TRBV11-3, the J call TRBJ2-1, with D perhaps TRBD2 (6 bases). Germline V gene lookup returns CDR1 SGHNT and CDR2 YENEEA. The CDR3 length is 17 residues. Trimming took off 3 bases at V and 8 bases at J, with 23 bases between the two ends. The CDR3 is CASSLGLQVGGGDEQFF. CDR3 coding DNA: TGTGCCAGCAGCTTGGGCCTTCAGGTGGGGGGTGGCGATGAGCAGTTCTTC.

The chain joins TRBV19 to TRBJ2-7; 9 bases align to TRBD1. Trimming cost V 3 bases and J 3 bases; bases outside gene matches: 3. The germline V gene has CDR1 LNHDA and CDR2 SQIVND (reference sequence). The CDR3 totals 14 residues. The CDR3 here is CASSMPGQGYEQYF. CDR3 DNA sequence: TGTGCCAGTAGTATGCCGGGACAGGGCTACGAGCAGTACTTC. Using reference TRBV19 and TRBJ2-7 for the parts outside the CDR3, the full variable domain is DGGITQSPKYLFRKEGQNVTLSCEQNLNHDAMYWYRQDPGQGLRLIYYSQIVNDFQKGDIAEGYSVSREKKESFPLTVTSAQKNPTAFYLCASSMPGQGYEQYFGPGTRLTVT.

This clone was seen once. The rearrangement joins TRBV10-3 to TRBJ1-1, with unresolved D. Trimming stripped 6 bases from V and 0 bases from J, with 8 bases between. Germline-derived CDR1 and CDR2 are ENHRY and SYGVKD. This CDR3 is built from 13 residues. The CDR3 bases are TGTGCCATCAGGGGAGCAATGAACACTGAAGCTTTCTTT. Protein: CAIRGAMNTEAFF.

The chain joins TRBV7-9 to TRBJ1-2; possibly TRBD1 for D (6 bases). The V gene's germline CDR1 is SEHNR and CDR2 FQNEAQ (reference sequence). V was clipped by 2 bases and J by 6 bases, with 13 bases between them. The CDR3 covers 14 residues. The CDR3 sequence: CASSLSGGFDGYTF. For the CDR3, the DNA is TGTGCCAGCAGCTTATCGGGGGGCTTCGATGGCTACACCTTC. Full variable domain (missing parts from reference TRBV7-9 and TRBJ1-2): DTGVSQNPRHKITKRGQNVTFRCDPISEHNRLYWYRQTLGQGPEFLTYFQNEAQLEKSRLLSDRFSAERPKGSFSTLEIQRTEQGDSAMYLCASSLSGGFDGYTFGSGTRLTVV.

The chain carries TRBV4-3 and TRBJ1-1; 8 nucleotides align to TRBD1. V shed 0 bases, J shed 0 bases, and the junction held 6 bases outside the gene matches. Per the germline V gene, CDR1 is LGHNA and CDR2 is YSLEER. This CDR3 contains 17 residues. In nucleotides, the CDR3 is TGCGCCAGCAGCCAAGACCGGGACAGGCAACTGAACACTGAAGCTTTCTTT. This encodes CASSQDRDRQLNTEAFF.

This clone was detected only a few times. The V gene is TRBV2, the J gene TRBJ1-4; D unclear. V lost 1 base to trimming and J lost 5 bases, with 5 bases between them. CDR1 and CDR2 from the germline V gene are SNHLY and FYNNEI. The CDR3 length is 13 residues. The CDR3 DNA reads as TGTGCCAGCAGTGAAGACGGGAATGAAAAACTGTTTTTT. Translated: CASSEDGNEKLFF.

This clone was observed a few times. This chain links TRBV27 with TRBJ2-7; TRBD2 aligns across 10 bases. The CDR3 is made up of 14 amino acids. Germline assignment: CDR1 MNHEY and CDR2 SMNVEV (reference sequence). The V segment lost 3 bases and the J segment 2 bases; nucleotides outside the gene matches: 1. The CDR3 here is CASSFSGGTYEQYF. The CDR3 nucleotides are TGTGCCAGCAGTTTTAGCGGGGGGACCTACGAGCAGTACTTC.

V gene TRBV5-4 combines with J gene TRBJ2-1, with 7 bases matching TRBD1. The CDR3 contains 13 residues. The V gene end was trimmed by 7 bases and the J gene end by 4 bases; junction bases not matched to a gene: 5. CDR1 SGHNT and CDR2 YYREEE come from the germline V gene (reference sequence). CDR3 nucleotide sequence: TGTGCCAGCCGGGACAGCATTTACAATGAGCAGTTCTTC. Translating it yields CASRDSIYNEQFF.

This clone was seen more than once but under ten times. The V call is TRBV4-2, the J call TRBJ2-7; no definite D call. V shed 0 bases and J shed 3 bases, with 12 bases lying between them. There are 15 residues in the CDR3. The germline V gene has CDR1 LGHNA and CDR2 YNFKEQ. In DNA, the CDR3 is TGTGCCAGCAGCCAAGAGGAGACCCACTACTACGAGCAGTACTTC. Its protein is CASSQEETHYYEQYF.

The chain links TRBV19 to TRBJ2-5; 8 bases align to TRBD2. V shed 9 bases and J 9 bases; nucleotides not matched to a gene: 15. Per germline, CDR1 LNHDA and CDR2 SQIVND (reference sequence). The CDR3 is 14 residues long. CDR3 protein: CASSPTIPGGAQYF. DNA for the CDR3: TGTGCCAGCTCTCCCACAATCCCGGGGGGGGCCCAGTACTTC.

The rearrangement uses TRBV5-3 and TRBJ2-1; tentatively, D is TRBD1 or TRBD2 (6 bases each). TRBV5-3 is reported as an ORF; its role is uncertain. The CDR3 is 19 amino acids. The V gene lost 0 bases and the J gene lost 2 bases, with 21 bases spanning the gap. CDR3 loop: CARSLERLFSRGPYNEQFF. DNA of the CDR3: TGTGCCAGAAGCTTGGAGCGGCTGTTTTCACGGGGGCCCTACAATGAGCAGTTCTTC.

The V gene is TRBV28, the J gene TRBJ1-5; a weak D match, TRBD1 (5 bases). Per the germline V gene, CDR1 is MDHEN and CDR2 is SYDVKM. The length of the CDR3 is 15 residues. With 3 bases removed from V and 4 bases from J, the gap between germline ends came to 13 bases. As DNA, the CDR3 is TGTGCCAGCAGTTTTCCAGGGAATGAGAATCAGCCCCAGCATTTT. This gives the protein CASSFPGNENQPQHF.

This chain connects TRBV15 to TRBJ2-3; TRBD2 matches at 13 bases. The ends lost 3 bases at V and 1 base at J; junction bases unmatched: 1. The germline CDR1 and CDR2 sequences are LNHNV and YYDKDF (reference sequence). The CDR3 loop spans 16 amino acids. In DNA form, the CDR3 reads TGTGCCACCAGCAGGGGGACTAGCGGGGGCACAGATACGCAGTATTTT. It is translated as CATSRGTSGGTDTQYF.

CDR3 DNA: TGTGCCAGCAGCTTCTCGACAGTTTACGAGCAGTACTTC. It yields the protein CASSFSTVYEQYF. V and J are TRBV7-9 and TRBJ2-7, with D possibly being TRBD1 (5 bases). Germline assignment: CDR1 SEHNR and CDR2 FQNEAQ (reference sequence). The V gene lost 3 bases and the J gene lost 4 bases, with 10 bases spanning the gap. The CDR3 extends over 13 amino acids.

The CDR3 DNA sequence: TGTGCCAGCAGCCCGGACAGGGGAACGTTGAACACCGGGGAGCTGTTTTTT. Translated, it gives CASSPDRGTLNTGELFF. This sequence joins TRBV9 and TRBJ2-2, with 9 bases aligning to TRBD1. CDR1 SGDLS and CDR2 YYNGEE come from the germline V gene. Unmatched junction bases numbered 8, after V lost 4 bases and J lost 1 base. The CDR3 contains 17 residues. The whole variable domain, filled in from reference TRBV9 and TRBJ2-2, reads DSGVTQTPKHLITATGQRVTLRCSPRSGDLSVYWYQQSLDQGLQFLIQYYNGEERAKGNILERFSAQQFPDLHSELNLSSLELGDSALYFCASSPDRGTLNTGELFFGEGSRLTVL.

This chain links TRBV18 with TRBJ1-5; D unclear. The ends were cut back, 2 bases at V and 4 bases at J, with 15 bases in the middle. The CDR3 consists of 16 residues. Germline CDR1 and CDR2: KGHSH and LQKENI. The CDR3 region has the DNA TGTGCCAGCTCACCATTTGGCGGGATCGGGAATCAGCCCCAGCATTTT. Translated, it gives CASSPFGGIGNQPQHF.

The chain combines TRBV7-9 with TRBJ1-1; no clear D gene. Trimming pared 5 bases from V and 4 bases from J, leaving 8 bases between. CDR1 is SEHNR and CDR2 is FQNEAQ in the germline V gene (reference sequence). The CDR3 loop spans 12 amino acids. CDR3 bases: TGTGCCAGCAGCCCCTTCGTCACTGAAGCTTTCTTT. Residues: CASSPFVTEAFF.

The chain combines TRBV6-6 with TRBJ1-2; a weak D match, TRBD1 (6 bases). The V and J ends lost 0 bases and 8 bases respectively, with 16 bases between them. This CDR3 region has 15 residues. Germline V gene data show CDR1 as MNHNY and CDR2 as SVGAGI (reference sequence). CDR3 protein: CASSYSPNRDGGYTF. CDR3 DNA: TGTGCCAGCAGTTACTCTCCCAACAGGGATGGGGGCTACACCTTC.

The rearrangement links TRBV7-2 to TRBJ1-2; 8 bases align to TRBD1. V was clipped by 4 bases and J by 8 bases; unmatched bases: 9. CDR3 length equals 14 residues. Looked up from germline, CDR1 is SGHTA and CDR2 is FQGNSA. The CDR3 sequence is CASSSYTGGGGYTF. The CDR3 DNA is TGTGCCAGCAGCTCCTATACAGGGGGGGGCGGCTACACCTTC.

The chain has TRBV18 and TRBJ1-5; D is undetermined. The V end was cut by 3 bases, the J end by 7 bases, with 7 bases between. Germline CDR1 is KGHSH and CDR2 is LQKENI. The CDR3 runs 12 residues. The CDR3 sequence is CASSPEGQPQHF. CDR3 DNA: TGTGCCAGCTCACCTGAAGGACAGCCCCAGCATTTT.

The chain employs TRBV7-9 and TRBJ1-4, with 12 bases aligning to TRBD1. Losses at the gene ends were 1 base for V and 8 bases for J; bases not matched to a gene: 8. Germline assignment: CDR1 SEHNR and CDR2 FQNEAQ (reference sequence). The CDR3 covers 17 residues. CDR3 sequence: CASSLVYEGTGGEKLFF. In DNA form, the CDR3 reads TGTGCCAGCAGCTTAGTCTATGAGGGGACAGGGGGCGAAAAACTGTTTTTT. The whole variable domain, remainder taken from reference TRBV7-9 and TRBJ1-4, is DTGVSQNPRHKITKRGQNVTFRCDPISEHNRLYWYRQTLGQGPEFLTYFQNEAQLEKSRLLSDRFSAERPKGSFSTLEIQRTEQGDSAMYLCASSLVYEGTGGEKLFFGSGTQLSVL.

The chain uses TRBV7-9 and TRBJ1-3, with D perhaps TRBD1 (5 bases). CDR1 SEHNR and CDR2 FQNEAQ come from the germline V gene (reference sequence). The length of the CDR3 is 16 residues. Trimming took off 3 bases at V and 0 bases at J, with 12 bases between the two ends. This chain's CDR3 is CASSFNARDSGNTIYF. The CDR3 nucleotides are TGTGCCAGCAGCTTCAACGCCAGGGACTCTGGAAACACCATATATTTT.